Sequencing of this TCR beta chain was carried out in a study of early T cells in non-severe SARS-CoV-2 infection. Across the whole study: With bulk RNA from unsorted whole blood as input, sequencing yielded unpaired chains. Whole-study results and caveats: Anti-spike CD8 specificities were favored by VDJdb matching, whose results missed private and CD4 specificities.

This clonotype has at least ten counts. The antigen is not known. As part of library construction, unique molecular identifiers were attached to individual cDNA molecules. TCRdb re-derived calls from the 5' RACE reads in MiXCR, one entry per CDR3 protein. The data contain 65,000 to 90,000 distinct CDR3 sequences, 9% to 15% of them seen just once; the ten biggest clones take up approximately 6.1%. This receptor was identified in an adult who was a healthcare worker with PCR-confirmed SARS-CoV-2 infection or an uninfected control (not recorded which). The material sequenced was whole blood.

The CDR3 sequence: CSAAGGSYEQYF. CDR3 bases: TGCAGCGCAGCAGGGGGGTCCTACGAGCAGTACTTC. The chain links TRBV29-1 to TRBJ2-7; a weak D match, TRBD1 (7 bases). The CDR3 runs to 12 residues. V shed 7 bases and J shed 1 base, with 11 bases lying between them. Germline values: CDR1 SQVTM, CDR2 ANQGSEA.